This note documents a single T cell receptor (beta chain) sequence. TCRdb's copy holds only in-frame clones and misses some; the assay was immunoSEQ multiplex PCR. The table shows roughly 100,000 clones, with approximately 90% occurring only once. The record originates from a study of identifying expanded T cells in peripheral blood. This receptor was taken from a person aged 18 to 70 in good health. Material for sequencing was blood.

Here the CDR3 reads CAGSSGEGDTQYF. The DNA for the CDR3 is TGCGCCGGTTCTAGCGGGGAAGGGGATACGCAGTATTTT. V is TRBV5-1 and J is TRBJ2-3; TRBD2 matches 9 bases. V dropped 10 bases and J dropped 6; count of bases not matched to a gene: 9. The CDR3 totals 13 residues. Germline V gives CDR1 SGHRS, CDR2 YFSETQ. The full variable domain, its missing parts supplied by reference TRBV5-1 and TRBJ2-3, is KAGVTQTPRYLIKTRGQQVTLSCSPISGHRSVSWYQQTPGQGLQFLFEYFSETQRNKGNFPGRFSGRQFSNSRSEMNVSTLELGDSALYLCAGSSGEGDTQYFGPGTRLTVL.